The rows below give T cell receptor beta chains drawn from one sample of a study of OX40 agonist ivuxolimab in advanced cancers. TCRdb's copy holds only in-frame clones and misses some; the assay was immunoSEQ multiplex PCR. The sample lists tens of thousands of clones; roughly 89% were seen once. The input for sequencing was CD4+ or CD8+ T cells sorted from blood, taken in a trial of the OX40 agonist ivuxolimab. The receptors here all came from an adult with an advanced solid tumor such as melanoma, head and neck, liver or kidney cancer. Both conserved end residues are part of each CDR3. A D gene is named only where the DNA matches it firmly. Clone size appears in some rows only: once, few, many, or a class for an expanded clone.

v_gene	j_gene	d_gene	abundance	CDR3aa	CDR3nt
TRBV10-2	TRBJ2-7	.	.	CASSTGILYEQYF	TGCGCCAGCAGTACAGGGATCCTATACGAGCAGTACTTC
TRBV19	TRBJ2-1	TRBD1	.	CASSIDAGGYNEQFF	TGTGCCAGTAGTATAGATGCAGGGGGCTACAATGAGCAGTTCTTC
TRBV11-2	TRBJ2-2	.	.	CASSPNRLADKTGELFF	TGTGCCAGCAGCCCAAATAGGTTGGCGGACAAAACCGGGGAGCTGTTTTTT
TRBV11-2	TRBJ2-3	TRBD1	.	CASSFQGGTDTQYF	TGTGCCAGCAGCTTCCAGGGGGGCACAGATACGCAGTATTTT
TRBV27	TRBJ1-5	TRBD1	.	CASSLGGGQPQHF	TGTGCCAGCAGCCTGGGAGGGGGCCAGCCCCAGCATTTT
TRBV7-6	TRBJ1-5	.	once	CASSLMGGLGSNQPQHF	TGTGCCAGCAGCTTAATGGGAGGACTTGGGAGCAATCAGCCCCAGCATTTT
TRBV19	TRBJ2-2	TRBD2	once	CASSMGTSVYTGELFF	TGTGCCAGTAGTATGGGGACTAGCGTGTACACCGGGGAGCTGTTTTTT
TRBV27	TRBJ2-7	TRBD1	.	CASTPPGTGGYEQYF	TGTGCCAGCACCCCCCCCGGGACAGGGGGCTACGAGCAGTACTTC
TRBV7-9	TRBJ2-7	TRBD2	.	CASSTGTSGRLYF	TGTGCCAGCAGCACCGGGACTAGCGGGAGGCTGTACTTC
TRBV30	TRBJ1-5	.	few	CAWSPADSHNQPQHF	TGTGCCTGGAGTCCCGCTGACAGTCACAATCAGCCCCAGCATTTT
TRBV29-1	TRBJ2-3	.	.	CSVEPMALGPLGDTQYF	TGCAGCGTTGAACCGATGGCCCTAGGCCCACTCGGAGATACGCAGTATTTT
TRBV30	TRBJ1-2	TRBD1	.	CAWTEGQGGYTF	TGTGCCTGGACCGAAGGACAGGGAGGCTACACCTTC
TRBV14	TRBJ2-7	TRBD1	.	CASSQRDSRGSYEQYF	TGTGCCAGCAGCCAACGGGACAGCCGAGGGTCCTACGAGCAGTACTTC
TRBV30	TRBJ1-1	.	.	CAWGRMNTEAFF	TGTGCCTGGGGAAGAATGAACACTGAAGCTTTCTTT
TRBV11-2	TRBJ2-3	TRBD2	.	CASSGLGGGTDTQYF	TGTGCCAGCAGCGGACTAGGTGGTGGCACAGATACGCAGTATTTT
TRBV19	TRBJ2-3	TRBD2	.	CASSAELAGSTDTQYF	TGTGCCAGTAGTGCCGAACTAGCGGGGAGCACAGATACGCAGTATTTT
TRBV27	TRBJ2-1	.	.	CASIKGYEQFF	TGTGCCAGCATCAAGGGCTATGAGCAGTTCTTC
TRBV4-1	TRBJ1-5	TRBD1	.	CASSQDQGQGEWPQHF	TGCGCCAGCAGCCAAGATCAGGGACAGGGTGAGTGGCCCCAGCATTTT
TRBV9	TRBJ2-6	.	.	CASSPWGTSHSGANVLTF	TGTGCCAGCAGCCCTTGGGGGACCAGCCACTCTGGGGCCAACGTCCTGACTTTC
TRBV19	TRBJ2-1	TRBD2	.	CASSILGGTYNEQFF	TGTGCCAGTAGTATATTGGGGGGGACCTACAATGAGCAGTTCTTC
TRBV7-2	TRBJ1-5	.	.	CASSLGPYSNQPQHF	TGTGCCAGCAGCTTAGGGCCGTATAGCAATCAGCCCCAGCATTTT
TRBV27	TRBJ1-5	TRBD1	.	CASSPIPQGAPQPQHF	TGTGCCAGCAGTCCCATACCACAGGGGGCGCCTCAGCCCCAGCATTTT
TRBV23-1	TRBJ1-1	.	.	CASRTNRPLNTEAFF	TGCGCCAGCAGGACAAACAGGCCTTTGAACACTGAAGCTTTCTTT
TRBV28	TRBJ2-7	.	.	CASSLVPYEQYF	TGTGCCAGCAGTTTGGTTCCCTACGAGCAGTACTTC
TRBV5-5	TRBJ1-1	TRBD1	.	CASSPVTGSTEAFF	TGTGCCAGCAGCCCGGTGACAGGGAGCACTGAAGCTTTCTTT
TRBV29-1	TRBJ2-3	TRBD2	.	CSSRGLAGVGTRTDTQYF	TGCAGCTCCAGGGGACTAGCGGGGGTAGGCACAAGAACAGATACGCAGTATTTT
TRBV18	TRBJ2-2	TRBD2	.	CASSPGTRNTGELFF	TGTGCCAGCTCACCGGGGACTAGGAACACCGGGGAGCTGTTTTTT
TRBV27	TRBJ2-1	TRBD2	.	CASSLKESGNVFKQFF	TGTGCCAGCAGTTTAAAAGAAAGCGGGAATGTCTTTAAGCAGTTCTTC
TRBV6-5	TRBJ1-1	TRBD1	.	CASSHRQGSPPEAFF	TGTGCCAGCAGCCACAGACAGGGATCCCCTCCTGAAGCTTTCTTT
TRBV5-4	TRBJ2-7	.	.	CASSDDGYEQYF	TGTGCCAGCAGCGACGACGGCTACGAGCAGTACTTC
TRBV10-3	TRBJ2-7	TRBD2	.	CAIRMTGERGAYEQYF	TGTGCCATCAGGATGACTGGGGAGCGGGGTGCCTACGAGCAGTACTTC
TRBV4-1	TRBJ2-7	.	few	CASSRPDYYEQYF	TGCGCCAGCAGCCGCCCGGATTACTACGAGCAGTACTTC
TRBV6-5	TRBJ2-3	TRBD1	.	CASSYSGQGYDTQYF	TGTGCCAGCAGTTACTCCGGACAGGGGTACGATACGCAGTATTTT
TRBV19	TRBJ2-3	TRBD2	.	CASSMFSGGVVTQYF	TGTGCCAGTAGTATGTTTAGCGGGGGAGTGGTTACGCAGTATTTT
TRBV4-1	TRBJ2-5	.	.	CASSLDREETQYF	TGCGCCAGCAGCCTGGACCGTGAAGAGACCCAGTACTTC
TRBV5-6	TRBJ1-3	.	.	CASSFGGPGNTIYF	TGTGCCAGCAGCTTTGGAGGGCCTGGAAACACCATATATTTT
TRBV10-3	TRBJ1-2	TRBD1	.	CAISEPTGQGPDYGYTF	TGTGCCATCAGTGAGCCGACTGGACAGGGACCCGACTATGGCTACACCTTC
TRBV6-1	TRBJ1-1	.	.	CASREGNRVRGTEAFF	TGTGCCAGCAGGGAAGGGAACAGGGTGCGCGGCACTGAAGCTTTCTTT